The sequence of this T cell receptor beta chain was determined in a study of blood T cell repertoires in COVID-19. The table came from immunoSEQ multiplex PCR; TCRdb's copy has only in-frame clones and leaves some out. The sample has some 120,000 clones, 80% to 95% seen once. The CDR3 length is 12 residues. Trimming cost V 3 bases and J 5 bases; bases outside gene matches: 4. Germline CDR1 is SQVTM and CDR2 is ANQGSEA. Enrolment of Seattle patients took place during active infection, and they were followed longitudinally. Sample: peripheral blood. The chain combines TRBV29-1 with TRBJ2-7; 7 nucleotides agree with TRBD1. This TCR was sampled from a man in his forties or fifties with COVID-19, enrolled during active disease. CDR3 bases: TGCAGCGTTGACAGGGGGTCGGACGAGCAGTACTTC. Its protein product is CSVDRGSDEQYF.